The clone carrying this T cell receptor (beta chain) appeared a few times. This sample is drawn from a study of shared clonotypes between healthy human individuals. Naive CD4+ cells were CD45RA-selected; the remaining cells were memory. This CDR3 contains 12 residues. Germline assignment: CDR1 SEHNR and CDR2 FQNEAQ (reference sequence). V shed 1 base and J shed 6 bases, with 6 bases lying between them. Assay used: immunoSEQ multiplex PCR; TCRdb lists only in-frame clones, some missing. This sample yields about 2.5 million clones, of which 85% to 95% are seen a single time; 0.37% belongs to the top ten.

The sequencing sample was made of naive CD4+ T cells from PBMCs. Subset given: CD45RA+ positively selected. This chain joins TRBV7-9 and TRBJ1-1, with unresolved D. The sequence derives from a man between 18 and 29 years old in good health. Some clones in this sample may be carry-over from other donors' samples. CDR3 sequence (DNA): TGTGCCAGCAGCTTAGGCTGGGCTGAAGCTTTCTTT. Its translation is CASSLGWAEAFF.